The 8 T cell receptor beta chains reported below all come from one sample, sequenced in a study of blood T cell repertoires in COVID-19. TCRdb's table, derived via immunoSEQ multiplex PCR, lists solely in-frame clones and lacks some. The table has roughly 170,000 clones, 70% to 90% seen once. The sequenced material came from peripheral blood. Receptor source: a woman aged 45-60 years with COVID-19, enrolled during active disease.

V gene TRBV13 combines with J gene TRBJ2-5; D possibly corresponds to TRBD2 (6 bases). V gave up 5 bases and J gave up 2 bases, with 18 bases separating them. Germline values: CDR1 PRHDT, CDR2 FYEKMQ (reference sequence). This CDR3 comprises 16 residues. The CDR3 DNA is TGTGCCAGCAGCCCAACGAGGGTAGCGGATCAAGAGACCCAGTACTTC. Its protein is CASSPTRVADQETQYF.

The chain is built from TRBV6-5 and TRBJ2-7, with a tentative D call TRBD1 (5 bases). The CDR3 has 13 residues. Trimming cost V 8 bases and J 3 bases, with 14 bases left between them. Per the germline V gene, CDR1 is MNHEY and CDR2 is SVGAGI. CDR3 sequence reads: CASQIDSFYEQYF. The CDR3 coding sequence is TGTGCCAGCCAAATAGACAGCTTCTACGAGCAGTACTTC.

As concerns this clone: Other DNA sequences in the sample encode the same CDR3. The chain couples TRBV11-2 to TRBJ1-1; TRBD1 agrees at 8 bases. The trim removed 5 bases at V and 2 bases at J, leaving 4 bases unmatched. Per germline, CDR1 SGHAT and CDR2 FQNNGV. The CDR3 contains 14 residues. The chain's CDR3 is CASSPGQGNTEAFF. The CDR3 bases are TGTGCCAGCAGCCCTGGACAGGGTAACACTGAAGCTTTCTTT.

The chain has TRBV28 and TRBJ1-2; no reliable D call. With 3 bases removed from V and 7 bases from J, the gap between germline ends came to 12 bases. The CDR3 runs to 13 residues. From germline, CDR1 is MDHEN and CDR2 SYDVKM. CDR3 in DNA: TGTGCCAGCAGTTTGACTAACATCGGTGGCTACACCTTC. Protein product: CASSLTNIGGYTF.

Points on this clone: Other DNA sequences in this specimen translate into the identical CDR3. The V gene is TRBV19, the J gene TRBJ1-2; TRBD1 agrees at 8 bases. The germline gives CDR1 LNHDA, CDR2 SQIVND (reference sequence). J gave up 4 bases and V 3 bases, and 4 bases lay outside the gene matches. The CDR3 is 14 residues long. This CDR3 is CASSIGQGAYGYTF. Here the CDR3 DNA reads TGTGCCAGTAGTATCGGACAGGGAGCCTATGGCTACACCTTC.

The chain is built from TRBV30 and TRBJ1-5; TRBD1 might be the D (5 bases). This CDR3 contains 14 residues. CDR1 is GTSNPN, CDR2 SVGIG, per germline (reference sequence). V was cut by 2 bases and J by 9 bases, with 17 bases left in between. The CDR3 here is CAWSHGHGGGPQHF. CDR3 in DNA: TGTGCCTGGAGTCATGGACACGGGGGTGGGCCCCAGCATTTT.

This rearrangement joins TRBV7-9 to TRBJ1-2; possible D gene TRBD1, 6 bases. V was pared by 6 bases and J by 4 bases, with 12 bases between. This CDR3 is 13 amino acids long. Germline CDR1 reads SEHNR; CDR2 reads FQNEAQ (reference sequence). The CDR3 DNA is TGTGCCAGCAGGGGGGCGTCTGTCTATGGCTACACCTTC. Translated: CASRGASVYGYTF.

The V and J genes are TRBV2 and TRBJ1-5, with 9 bases matching TRBD1. V was pared by 7 bases and J by 4 bases, with 11 bases of the junction left unmatched. Germline CDR1 is SNHLY and CDR2 is FYNNEI. The CDR3 sequence is 16 residues long. Written as DNA, the CDR3 is TGTGCCAGCACCGGCCCCGGGGGGACAGGGAATCAGCCCCAGCATTTT. It translates to CASTGPGGTGNQPQHF.